This T cell receptor beta chain was captured in a study of T-cell memory formation after mild COVID-19. Study background: TCR clustering was largely donor specific. Study findings and constraints: Some responding clones appeared in pre-infection memory, suggesting cross-reactive memory joined.

MiXCR, run by TCRdb on the 5' RACE reads, gives a single entry per CDR3 protein. This repertoire shows more than 250,000 distinct CDR3 sequences, around 15% found once; its top ten account for around a fifth. This clonotype was seen ten or more times. Its antigen is unidentified. The receptor comes from a man younger than 35 who had mild COVID-19 (a few samples of this study predate the infection). Cell type and time point are not known. Specimen: PBMCs or a T cell subset sorted from them (not recorded which).

The CDR3 reads CSGLLAPYNEQFF. The DNA of the CDR3 is TGCAGCGGCCTACTAGCGCCCTACAATGAGCAGTTCTTC. This rearrangement joins TRBV29-1 to TRBJ2-1; 7 bases match TRBD2. Germline values: CDR1 SQVTM, CDR2 ANQGSEA. This CDR3 comprises 13 residues. V was clipped by 7 bases and J by 2 bases; unmatched bases: 5.